These 21 T cell receptor beta chains were sequenced from one sample in a study of T cell responses to AZD1222 COVID-19 vaccine. This table comes from immunoSEQ multiplex PCR, and its TCRdb copy is limited to in-frame clones, with some not included. The sample records some 110,000 clones, approximately 89% being singletons. The source was peripheral blood, collected on day 0 of AZD1222 vaccination. These receptors originate from an adult in good health.

The rearrangement links TRBV7-9 to TRBJ2-5; D unresolved. Trimming took 3 bases from V and 5 from J, leaving 13 bases between them. This CDR3 comprises 14 residues. CDR1 is SEHNR, CDR2 FQNEAQ, per germline (reference sequence). The CDR3, as DNA: TGTGCCAGCAGCTTTGTGAAGGCGGAGGAGACCCAGTACTTC. Translated, it gives CASSFVKAEETQYF.

The V gene is TRBV5-6, the J gene TRBJ1-1; tentatively, D is TRBD1 (5 bases). Germline CDR1 and CDR2: SGHDT and YYEEEE. The CDR3 runs 14 residues. Trimming removed 5 bases at V and 11 bases at J, with 22 bases between. The CDR3 protein is CASSYGTEYWNAFF. The CDR3 DNA sequence: TGTGCCAGCAGTTACGGGACCGAATACTGGAACGCTTTCTTT.

As concerns this clone: This specimen includes other DNA sequences encoding the same CDR3. The V gene is TRBV7-8, the J gene TRBJ1-5; no clear D gene. This CDR3 comprises 13 residues. Germline assignment: CDR1 SGHVS and CDR2 FQNEAQ. V was shortened by 0 bases and J by 8 bases, with 8 bases between the two germline ends. In DNA, the CDR3 is TGTGCCAGCAGCTTAGCCGGTAGGGAGCCCCAGCATTTT. As protein: CASSLAGREPQHF.

V and J are TRBV9 and TRBJ2-1; 8 bases are a match to TRBD2. CDR3 size: 16 residues. The germline V gene has CDR1 SGDLS and CDR2 YYNGEE. After removal of 0 bases from V and 5 bases from J, the junction contained 7 bases not matched to a gene. Here the CDR3 DNA reads TGTGCCAGCAGCGTAGTCGGGACTAGTGGGGACAATGAGCAGTTCTTC. This encodes CASSVVGTSGDNEQFF.

The chain uses TRBV29-1 and TRBJ2-7, with D tentatively TRBD1 (5 bases). The germline V and J ends were trimmed by 2 bases and 7 bases, with 21 bases remaining between them. The CDR3 length is 15 residues. Germline V gene lookup returns CDR1 SQVTM and CDR2 ANQGSEA. CDR3 sequence: CSVELAGLSTWEQYF. The DNA of the CDR3 is TGCAGCGTTGAATTGGCAGGGCTATCTACGTGGGAGCAGTACTTC.

The DNA of the CDR3 is TGTGCCAGCAGCCAAGGGGTGGGGGTAAACATTCAGTACTTC. This encodes CASSQGVGVNIQYF. The chain couples TRBV14 to TRBJ2-4; either TRBD1 or TRBD2 may fit D (5 bases each). CDR1 is SGHDN, CDR2 FVKESK, per germline. The CDR3 has 14 residues. Trimming pared 1 base from V and 6 bases from J, leaving 10 bases between.

This clone has just one count. The rearrangement links TRBV5-1 to TRBJ1-6; D call uncertain. This CDR3 spans 16 amino acids. Trimming cost V 2 bases and J 0 bases, with 9 bases left between them. CDR1 is SGHRS and CDR2 is YFSETQ in the germline V gene. DNA for the CDR3: TGCGCCAGCAGCTTACAAGCGAGCTCCTATAATTCACCCCTCCACTTT. It translates to CASSLQASSYNSPLHF. Together with reference TRBV5-1 and TRBJ1-6, the CDR3 gives the full variable domain: KAGVTQTPRYLIKTRGQQVTLSCSPISGHRSVSWYQQTPGQGLQFLFEYFSETQRNKGNFPGRFSGRQFSNSRSEMNVSTLELGDSALYLCASSLQASSYNSPLHFGNGTRLTVT.

The J gene is TRBJ1-2, the V gene TRBV30, with no clear D. Germline V gene data show CDR1 as GTSNPN and CDR2 as SVGIG (reference sequence). The CDR3 covers 15 residues. The germline V and J ends were trimmed by 2 bases and 1 base, with 14 bases remaining between them. CDR3 in amino acids: CAWSLNRGINYGYTF. The CDR3 DNA is TGTGCCTGGAGTCTAAACCGAGGGATTAACTATGGCTACACCTTC.

This sequence joins TRBV9 and TRBJ2-5; D remains unclear. CDR1 and CDR2 from the germline V gene are SGDLS and YYNGEE. CDR3 length: 14 amino acids. The V gene lost 3 bases and the J gene lost 2 bases, with 11 bases spanning the gap. CDR3 region: CASSGNLGQETQYF. The CDR3 nucleotides are TGTGCCAGCAGCGGGAACTTGGGACAAGAGACCCAGTACTTC.

The chain has TRBV2 and TRBJ2-3; either TRBD1 or TRBD2 may fit D (6 bases each). Germline-derived CDR1 and CDR2 are SNHLY and FYNNEI. V gave up 5 bases and J gave up 1 base, with 10 bases separating them. The length of the CDR3 is 14 residues. The CDR3 here is CASSLGGRTDTQYF. The DNA of the CDR3 is TGTGCCAGCAGTCTGGGGGGCCGCACAGATACGCAGTATTTT.

This sequence joins TRBV15 and TRBJ1-1; the D gene is possibly TRBD1 (5 bases). This CDR3 spans 15 amino acids. Per germline, CDR1 LNHNV and CDR2 YYDKDF (reference sequence). Between the trimmed V and J ends, which lost 8 bases and 1 base, there was a span of 17 bases. The chain's CDR3 is CATVRSGGRNTEAFF. The CDR3 DNA reads as TGTGCCACCGTCCGATCCGGGGGACGGAACACTGAAGCTTTCTTT.

This clone appeared a single time. The V call is TRBV14, the J call TRBJ2-7; D gene ambiguous. The length of the CDR3 is 13 residues. V lost 5 bases and J lost 3, with 11 bases in between. Germline-derived CDR1 and CDR2 are SGHDN and FVKESK. CDR3 DNA: TGTGCCAGCAGCTCCTATTCGGGCTACGAGCAGTACTTC. This translates into CASSSYSGYEQYF.

J is TRBJ1-2 and V is TRBV24-1; the D gene is possibly TRBD1 (5 bases). The V end lost 10 bases, the J end lost 6 bases, and 17 bases lay between the germline ends. CDR1 is KGHDR, CDR2 SFDVKD, per germline. CDR3 length: 13 amino acids. The CDR3 loop is CATGGTAGDGYTF. In DNA, the CDR3 is TGTGCCACTGGCGGGACTGCCGGGGATGGCTACACCTTC.

This clone occurred once. V and J are TRBV5-1 and TRBJ1-1; 12 nucleotides line up with TRBD1. Trimming removed 4 bases from V and 4 bases from J; junction bases left unmatched: 8. Germline values: CDR1 SGHRS, CDR2 YFSETQ. This CDR3 is built from 16 residues. In nucleotides, the CDR3 is TGCGCCAGCAGCCCGCAGGGACAGGGGGCCGGCACTGAAGCTTTCTTT. Translating it yields CASSPQGQGAGTEAFF.

This clone was seen a few times. The rearrangement joins TRBV12-3 or TRBV12-4 to TRBJ1-2, with D possibly being TRBD1 (5 bases). The germline V and J ends were trimmed by 3 bases and 8 bases, with 10 bases remaining between them. CDR3 length: 12 residues. The CDR3 DNA sequence: TGTGCCAGCAGTTTGCAGGGAATAGGCTACACCTTC. It codes for CASSLQGIGYTF.

A word on this clone: The CDR3 carries no conserved terminal phenylalanine or tryptophan, so it likely arises from a read error. The V call is TRBV3-1 (or the pseudogene TRBV3-2), the J call TRBJ1-6, with 7 bases matching TRBD1. The V and J ends lost 0 bases and 6 bases, in that order; junction bases with no gene match: 8. The CDR3 contains 17 residues. In germline, CDR1 is LGHDT, CDR2 YNNKEL (reference sequence). CDR3 sequence reads: CASSQDYGDRANSPLHL. DNA of the CDR3: TGTGCCAGCAGCCAAGATTATGGAGACAGGGCTAATTCACCCCTCCACCTT.

The V gene is TRBV10-3, the J gene TRBJ2-7, with TRBD1 matching over 10 bases. Trimming took 7 bases from V and 3 from J; bases not matched to a gene: 6. CDR1 is ENHRY and CDR2 is SYGVKD in the germline V gene. The CDR3 totals 14 residues. CDR3 nucleotide sequence: TGTGCCATCAATACCGGGACAGGGGTCTACGAGCAGTACTTC. The encoded protein is CAINTGTGVYEQYF.

This chain uses TRBV4-2 with TRBJ1-1; 10 nucleotides agree with TRBD1. The length of the CDR3 is 13 residues. V dropped 3 bases and J dropped 5; count of bases not matched to a gene: 0. Germline CDR1 reads LGHNA; CDR2 reads YNFKEQ. For the CDR3, the DNA is TGTGCCAGCAGCCAGGACAGGGGGACTGAAGCTTTCTTT. Amino acid sequence: CASSQDRGTEAFF.

This clone appeared once. This chain uses TRBV7-9 with TRBJ1-1; D not certain. The CDR3 is made up of 14 amino acids. V lost 7 bases, J lost 4 bases, and 16 bases lay in between. In germline, CDR1 is SEHNR, CDR2 FQNEAQ (reference sequence). The CDR3 nucleotides read TGTGCCAGCACCGAAGAGGTGCGGGGCACTGAAGCTTTCTTT. This codes for CASTEEVRGTEAFF.

The V call is TRBV7-3, the J call TRBJ2-3, with D possibly being TRBD1 or TRBD2 (6 bases each). Trimming removed 6 bases from V and 5 bases from J, with 12 bases in between. The CDR3 sequence is 13 residues long. From germline, CDR1 is SGHTA and CDR2 FQGTGA. The CDR3, as DNA: TGTGCCAGCAGTCAAGGAGGGGGAGATACGCAGTATTTT. It yields the protein CASSQGGGDTQYF.

CDR3 sequence reads: CASSQEQGAPREQYF. CDR3 DNA sequence: TGCGCCAGCAGCCAAGAGCAGGGGGCACCTCGCGAGCAGTACTTC. The chain carries TRBV4-1 and TRBJ2-7, with TRBD1 identical over 8 bases. CDR1 is MGHRA and CDR2 is YSYEKL in the germline V gene. CDR3 length equals 15 residues. The J segment lost 6 bases and the V segment lost 0 bases, leaving 7 bases of the junction unmatched.